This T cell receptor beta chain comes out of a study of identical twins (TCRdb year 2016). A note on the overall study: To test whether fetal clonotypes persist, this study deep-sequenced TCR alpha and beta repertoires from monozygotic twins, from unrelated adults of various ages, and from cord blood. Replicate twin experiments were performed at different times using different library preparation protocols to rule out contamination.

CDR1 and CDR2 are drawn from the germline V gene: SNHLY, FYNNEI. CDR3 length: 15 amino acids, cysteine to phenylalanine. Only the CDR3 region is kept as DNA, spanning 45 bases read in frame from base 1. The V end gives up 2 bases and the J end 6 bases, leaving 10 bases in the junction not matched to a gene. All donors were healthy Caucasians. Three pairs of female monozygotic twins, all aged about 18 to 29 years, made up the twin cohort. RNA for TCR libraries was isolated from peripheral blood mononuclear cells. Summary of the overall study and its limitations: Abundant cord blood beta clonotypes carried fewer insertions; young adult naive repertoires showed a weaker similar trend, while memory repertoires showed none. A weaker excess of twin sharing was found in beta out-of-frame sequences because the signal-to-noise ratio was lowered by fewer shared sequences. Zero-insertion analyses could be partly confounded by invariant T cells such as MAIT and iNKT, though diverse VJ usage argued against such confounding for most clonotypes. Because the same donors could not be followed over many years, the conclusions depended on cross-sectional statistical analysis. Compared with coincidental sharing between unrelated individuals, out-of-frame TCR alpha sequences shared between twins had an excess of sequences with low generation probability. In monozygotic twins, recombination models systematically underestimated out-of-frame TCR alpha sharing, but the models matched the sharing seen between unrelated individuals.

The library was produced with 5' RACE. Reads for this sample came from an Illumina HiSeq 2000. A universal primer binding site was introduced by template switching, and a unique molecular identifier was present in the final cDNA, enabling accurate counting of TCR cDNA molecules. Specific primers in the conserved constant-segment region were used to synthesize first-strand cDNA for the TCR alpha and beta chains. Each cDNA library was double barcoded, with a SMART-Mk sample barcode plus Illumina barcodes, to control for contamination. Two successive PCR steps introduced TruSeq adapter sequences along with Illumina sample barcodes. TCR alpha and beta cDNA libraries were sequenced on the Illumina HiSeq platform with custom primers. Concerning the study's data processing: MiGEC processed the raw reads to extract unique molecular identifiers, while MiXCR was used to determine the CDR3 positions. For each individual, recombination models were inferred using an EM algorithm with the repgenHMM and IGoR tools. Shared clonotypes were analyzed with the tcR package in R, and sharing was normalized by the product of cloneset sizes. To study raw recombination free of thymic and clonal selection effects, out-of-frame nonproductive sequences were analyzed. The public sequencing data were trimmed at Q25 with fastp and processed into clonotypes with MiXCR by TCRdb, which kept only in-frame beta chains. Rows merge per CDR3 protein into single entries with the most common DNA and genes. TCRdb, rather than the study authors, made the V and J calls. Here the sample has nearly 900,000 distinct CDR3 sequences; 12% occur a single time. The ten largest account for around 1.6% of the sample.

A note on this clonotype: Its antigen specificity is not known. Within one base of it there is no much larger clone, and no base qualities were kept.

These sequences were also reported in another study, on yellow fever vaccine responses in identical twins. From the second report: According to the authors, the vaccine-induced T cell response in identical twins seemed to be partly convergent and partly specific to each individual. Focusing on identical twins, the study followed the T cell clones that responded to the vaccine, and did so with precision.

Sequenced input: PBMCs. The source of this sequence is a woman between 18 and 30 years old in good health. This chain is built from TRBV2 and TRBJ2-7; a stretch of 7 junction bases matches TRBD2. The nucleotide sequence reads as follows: TGTGCCAGCAGTGAAACTGAGGGAGGGCGGGGCGAGCAGTACTTC. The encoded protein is CASSETEGGRGEQYF.